Each of the 17 T cell receptor beta chains below was sequenced from the same sample in a study of blood T cell repertoires in COVID-19. Produced via immunoSEQ multiplex PCR; TCRdb's table is partial and in-frame only. The repertoire consists of around 220,000 clones, with about 81% occurring once and the leading ten covering approximately 8.4%. The sample was peripheral blood. These TCRs come from a woman of 80 years or more with COVID-19, enrolled during active disease.

The chain recombines TRBV27 with TRBJ2-3; tentatively, D is TRBD2 (7 bases). Germline V CDR1 and CDR2: MNHEY, SMNVEV (reference sequence). The CDR3 runs to 16 residues. V was clipped by 5 bases and J by 8 bases, with 23 bases between them. The CDR3 protein is CASSTPGGRKISTQYF. CDR3 nucleotides: TGTGCCAGCAGTACCCCGGGGGGCCGTAAGATAAGTACGCAGTATTTT.

The chain is built from TRBV18 and TRBJ2-4, with 9 bases that match TRBD1. CDR3 size: 15 residues. Germline CDR1 reads KGHSH; CDR2 reads LQKENI. Trimming cost V 3 bases and J 6 bases; bases outside gene matches: 6. CDR3 nucleotide sequence: TGTGCCAGCTCACCGTCTGAGGGACAGGGAAACATTCAGTACTTC. Its protein product is CASSPSEGQGNIQYF.

The chain employs TRBV2 and TRBJ1-6, with a weak D call TRBD1 (5 bases). V was shortened by 6 bases and J by 10 bases, with 16 bases between the two germline ends. Germline V gene sequence: CDR1 SNHLY, CDR2 FYNNEI. The CDR3 consists of 14 residues. Written as DNA, the CDR3 is TGTGCCAGCAGACCTCAGGGCAGAGGATCACCCCTCCACTTT. It translates to CASRPQGRGSPLHF.

CDR3 loop: CASSGGQTGTEAFF. CDR3 bases: TGCGCCAGCAGCGGGGGACAGACGGGCACTGAAGCTTTCTTT. This chain connects TRBV5-1 to TRBJ1-1, with 7 bases fitting TRBD1. The ends lost 4 bases at V and 4 bases at J; junction bases unmatched: 7. This CDR3 is 14 amino acids long. Germline CDR1 and CDR2: SGHRS and YFSETQ.

The chain uses TRBV18 and TRBJ2-1; 9 bases fit TRBD2. In germline, CDR1 is KGHSH, CDR2 LQKENI. Trimming removed 6 bases from V and 4 bases from J; junction bases left unmatched: 10. There are 16 residues in the CDR3. The CDR3 coding sequence is TGTGCCAGCTCCCCCCGGATAGCGGGAGAGTACAATGAGCAGTTCTTC. Protein: CASSPRIAGEYNEQFF.

V is TRBV5-6 and J is TRBJ2-1, with D perhaps matching TRBD2 (6 bases). Deletions cut 6 bases from V and 0 bases from J, with 16 bases between. Looked up from germline, CDR1 is SGHDT and CDR2 is YYEEEE. The CDR3 contains 16 residues. CDR3 nucleotide sequence: TGTGCCAGCATCCCCAACCCAGCGGGCTCCTACAATGAGCAGTTCTTC. Its protein product is CASIPNPAGSYNEQFF.

The chain couples TRBV12-3 or TRBV12-4 to TRBJ1-1, with 8 bases lining up with TRBD1. With V trimmed by 5 bases and J by 11 bases, 10 bases remained unmatched. The CDR3 totals 13 residues. CDR3 nucleotides: TGTGCCAGCAGTCTCCAGACAGGGGATGCGGCTTTCTTT. Its protein product is CASSLQTGDAAFF.

The chain couples TRBV11-2 to TRBJ1-5, with D possibly being TRBD1 (6 bases). V lost 0 bases and J 11 bases, leaving 11 bases between the germline ends. CDR1 SGHAT and CDR2 FQNNGV come from the germline V gene. This CDR3 contains 13 residues. The CDR3 DNA reads as TGTGCCAGCAGCTTAGATCAGGGGAGAGCCCAGCATTTT. It encodes CASSLDQGRAQHF.

V and J are TRBV5-1 and TRBJ2-3; 11 bases agree with TRBD2. Germline V CDR1 and CDR2: SGHRS, YFSETQ. The CDR3 has 17 residues. Trimming removed 3 bases from V and 0 bases from J; junction bases left unmatched: 6. In nucleotides, the CDR3 is TGCGCCAGCAGCTGGATAGCGGGAGGGCCCAGCACAGATACGCAGTATTTT. Residues: CASSWIAGGPSTDTQYF. Full variable domain (outside the CDR3, taken from reference TRBV5-1 and TRBJ2-3): KAGVTQTPRYLIKTRGQQVTLSCSPISGHRSVSWYQQTPGQGLQFLFEYFSETQRNKGNFPGRFSGRQFSNSRSEMNVSTLELGDSALYLCASSWIAGGPSTDTQYFGPGTRLTVL.

This clone has just a few counts. This chain uses TRBV5-4 with TRBJ2-3; a weak D match, TRBD1 (5 bases). Looked up from germline, CDR1 is SGHNT and CDR2 is YYREEE (reference sequence). V was pared by 4 bases and J by 4 bases, with 13 bases between. CDR3 size: 14 residues. The CDR3 spells CASSPDLGADTQYF. Written as DNA, the CDR3 is TGTGCCAGCAGCCCCGATCTAGGGGCAGATACGCAGTATTTT. Drawing the rest from reference TRBV5-4 and TRBJ2-3, the complete variable domain is ETGVTQSPTHLIKTRGQQVTLRCSSQSGHNTVSWYQQALGQGPQFIFQYYREEENGRGNFPPRFSGLQFPNYSSELNVNALELDDSALYLCASSPDLGADTQYFGPGTRLTVL.

The chain joins TRBV2 to TRBJ2-5; no clear D. The CDR3 is made up of 10 amino acids. Germline CDR1 and CDR2: SNHLY and FYNNEI. Trimming cost V 6 bases and J 5 bases, with 4 bases left between them. The CDR3 loop is CASRYETQYF. CDR3 bases: TGTGCCAGCAGATATGAGACCCAGTACTTC.

The chain couples TRBV2 to TRBJ1-1, with D possibly TRBD1 on 6 matching bases. Germline V CDR1 and CDR2: SNHLY, FYNNEI. The CDR3 consists of 13 residues. Trimming took 5 bases from V and 1 from J, leaving 8 bases between them. DNA for the CDR3: TGTGCCAGCAGTTACAGGGAGAACACTGAAGCTTTCTTT. The encoded protein is CASSYRENTEAFF.

The chain combines TRBV5-1 with TRBJ2-7; no reliable D call. Germline V gene data show CDR1 as SGHRS and CDR2 as YFSETQ. Deletions cut 0 bases from V and 3 bases from J, with 7 bases between. The length of the CDR3 is 13 residues. CDR3 region: CASSLAGLYEQYF. CDR3 sequence (DNA): TGCGCCAGCAGCTTGGCAGGCCTCTACGAGCAGTACTTC.

This chain links TRBV30 with TRBJ1-2, with 7 bases aligning to TRBD1. The CDR3 loop spans 14 amino acids. Germline V lookup: CDR1 GTSNPN, CDR2 SVGIG (reference sequence). V shed 4 bases and J 7 bases; nucleotides not matched to a gene: 12. CDR3 DNA sequence: TGTGCCTGGAACCTCGGGCAGGGGGTCTCTGGCTACACCTTC. Protein sequence: CAWNLGQGVSGYTF.

The CDR3 nucleotides are TGTGCCAGCAGCTTAGGACCTAGCGGGGGGGACAATGAGCAGTTCTTC. Translated, it gives CASSLGPSGGDNEQFF. This sequence joins TRBV7-2 and TRBJ2-1, with 12 nucleotides matching TRBD2. Trimming removed 1 base from V and 5 bases from J; junction bases left unmatched: 3. The germline V gene encodes CDR1 SGHTA and CDR2 FQGNSA. The CDR3 has 16 residues.

The V call is TRBV7-2, the J call TRBJ1-2; a possible D gene is TRBD1 (6 bases). The CDR3 is made up of 15 amino acids. Trimming left V 5 bases short and J 4 bases short, with 17 bases between. CDR1 and CDR2 (germline): SGHTA, FQGNSA. CDR3 nucleotides: TGTGCCAGCAGCCCCCACCGACAGGTCGTCTATGGCTACACCTTC. Amino acid sequence: CASSPHRQVVYGYTF.

The chain couples TRBV5-6 to TRBJ1-1, with 7 bases lining up with TRBD1. V was clipped by 5 bases and J by 3 bases; unmatched bases: 16. The CDR3 is made up of 17 amino acids. Germline CDR1 SGHDT, CDR2 YYEEEE. CDR3: CASSFLTGDSRDTEAFF. The CDR3, as DNA: TGTGCCAGCAGTTTTCTCACAGGGGACTCAAGGGACACTGAAGCTTTCTTT.